Listed below are T cell receptor beta chains from one sample, sequenced in a study of CD8+CD57+ T cells in acquired aplastic anemia. TCRdb analysed the reads with MiXCR anew, one entry per CDR3 protein. The sample consists of approximately 160,000 distinct CDR3 sequences, roughly 40% of them appearing once. The sequenced sample was sorted CD4+, CD8+, or CD8+CD57+ T cells (not recorded which) from PBMCs. Source of these receptors: a human donor in good health. CDR3s include the opening cysteine and the closing phenylalanine or tryptophan. The order of the fields is V gene, clone size, D gene, J gene, CDR3 protein, CDR3 DNA. The D gene is left open where the match is weak. The listing skips clone size in some rows; elsewhere it reads once, few, many or a size class.

V gene: TRBV20-1; clone size: .; D gene: .; J gene: TRBJ2-1; CDR3 protein: CSAPFPAGVGNEQFF; CDR3 DNA: TGCAGTGCTCCATTCCCCGCCGGGGTCGGCAATGAGCAGTTCTTC
V gene: TRBV15; clone size: many; D gene: .; J gene: TRBJ2-5; CDR3 protein: CATSTPRGTGETQYF; CDR3 DNA: TGTGCCACCAGCACTCCTAGGGGGACGGGTGAGACCCAGTACTTC
V gene: TRBV7-6; clone size: .; D gene: .; J gene: TRBJ2-7; CDR3 protein: CASSLVLGAAPQF; CDR3 DNA: TGTGCTAGCAGCTTAGTCCTCGGGGCCGCACCCCAGTTC
V gene: TRBV19; clone size: many; D gene: .; J gene: TRBJ2-3; CDR3 protein: CASSMATDTQYF; CDR3 DNA: TGTGCCAGTAGTATGGCTACAGATACGCAGTATTTT
V gene: TRBV10-3; clone size: many; D gene: .; J gene: TRBJ1-1; CDR3 protein: CAISDGYITNTEAFF; CDR3 DNA: TGTGCCATCAGTGATGGGTACATCACGAACACTGAAGCTTTCTTT
V gene: TRBV19; clone size: many; D gene: .; J gene: TRBJ1-5; CDR3 protein: CASTVGGGSNQPQHF; CDR3 DNA: TGTGCCAGTACCGTCGGGGGGGGGAGCAATCAGCCCCAGCATTTT
V gene: TRBV20-1; clone size: many; D gene: .; J gene: TRBJ2-6; CDR3 protein: CSARDPAHYSGANVLTF; CDR3 DNA: TGCAGTGCTAGAGATCCGGCCCATTACTCTGGGGCCAACGTCCTGACTTTC
V gene: TRBV9; clone size: many; D gene: TRBD1; J gene: TRBJ1-2; CDR3 protein: CASGDRGAYGYTF; CDR3 DNA: TGTGCCAGCGGAGACAGGGGGGCCTATGGCTACACCTTC
V gene: TRBV25-1; clone size: .; D gene: .; J gene: TRBJ2-7; CDR3 protein: CASSAQGLTYEQYF; CDR3 DNA: TGTGCCAGCAGTGCTCAGGGATTAACCTACGAGCAGTACTTC
V gene: TRBV27; clone size: .; D gene: .; J gene: TRBJ1-5; CDR3 protein: CASSLQAKGGNQPQHF; CDR3 DNA: TGTGCCAGCAGTTTACAGGCCAAGGGGGGAAATCAGCCCCAGCATTTT
V gene: TRBV5-4; clone size: .; D gene: TRBD2; J gene: TRBJ2-3; CDR3 protein: CASSSLAGFTDTQYF; CDR3 DNA: TGTGCCAGCAGCTCACTAGCGGGGTTCACAGATACGCAGTATTTT
V gene: TRBV30; clone size: many; D gene: .; J gene: TRBJ2-7; CDR3 protein: CAWSVLNEQYF; CDR3 DNA: TGTGCCTGGAGTGTTCTAAACGAGCAGTACTTC
V gene: TRBV7-9; clone size: once; D gene: .; J gene: TRBJ2-5; CDR3 protein: CASSTTGPRETQYF; CDR3 DNA: TGTGCCAGCAGCACAACAGGGCCACGGGAGACCCAGTACTTC
V gene: TRBV7-3; clone size: few; D gene: TRBD2; J gene: TRBJ2-7; CDR3 protein: CASSPRASGISEQYF; CDR3 DNA: TGTGCCAGCAGCCCAAGGGCTAGCGGGATAAGTGAGCAGTACTTC
V gene: TRBV6-1; clone size: many; D gene: .; J gene: TRBJ1-5; CDR3 protein: CASRTDSRQPQHF; CDR3 DNA: TGTGCCAGCAGGACAGATTCGCGTCAGCCCCAGCATTTT
V gene: TRBV4-1; clone size: many; D gene: TRBD2; J gene: TRBJ2-3; CDR3 protein: CASSQASGSGTDTQYF; CDR3 DNA: TGCGCCAGCAGCCAAGCTAGCGGGAGTGGTACAGATACGCAGTATTTT
V gene: TRBV7-2; clone size: .; D gene: .; J gene: TRBJ2-5; CDR3 protein: CASSSQRGETQYF; CDR3 DNA: TGTGCCAGCAGCTCCCAGAGGGGAGAGACCCAGTACTTC
V gene: TRBV18; clone size: few; D gene: .; J gene: TRBJ1-2; CDR3 protein: CASSADRSSNYGYTF; CDR3 DNA: TGTGCCAGCTCAGCCGACAGATCCTCTAACTATGGCTACACCTTC
V gene: TRBV20-1; clone size: .; D gene: TRBD1; J gene: TRBJ2-3; CDR3 protein: CSARDRTGGRGGPSTDTQYF; CDR3 DNA: TGCAGTGCTAGAGATAGGACAGGGGGCAGGGGTGGGCCCAGCACAGATACGCAGTATTTT
V gene: TRBV19; clone size: many; D gene: .; J gene: TRBJ1-1; CDR3 protein: CASSPVPGALGITEAFF; CDR3 DNA: TGTGCCAGTAGTCCGGTACCAGGTGCCCTCGGGATCACTGAAGCTTTCTTT
V gene: TRBV10-3; clone size: many; D gene: TRBD2; J gene: TRBJ2-5; CDR3 protein: CAIRTSGQETQYF; CDR3 DNA: TGTGCCATCAGGACTAGCGGCCAAGAGACCCAGTACTTC
V gene: TRBV12-3/TRBV12-4; clone size: many; D gene: TRBD1; J gene: TRBJ1-2; CDR3 protein: CASSGQGKGYGYTF; CDR3 DNA: TGTGCCAGCAGTGGACAGGGGAAAGGGTATGGCTACACCTTC
V gene: TRBV2; clone size: .; D gene: TRBD1; J gene: TRBJ1-1; CDR3 protein: CASSEISTGDEAFF; CDR3 DNA: TGTGCCAGCAGTGAGATTTCGACAGGGGATGAAGCTTTCTTT
V gene: TRBV4-3; clone size: many; D gene: .; J gene: TRBJ1-5; CDR3 protein: CASSQAHYSNQPQHF; CDR3 DNA: TGCGCCAGCAGCCAAGCACATTATAGCAATCAGCCCCAGCATTTT
V gene: TRBV11-1; clone size: many; D gene: TRBD2; J gene: TRBJ2-1; CDR3 protein: CASSLVAKTSGGSYNEQFF; CDR3 DNA: TGTGCCAGCAGCTTAGTGGCCAAGACTAGCGGGGGCTCCTACAATGAGCAGTTCTTC
V gene: TRBV29-1; clone size: .; D gene: .; J gene: TRBJ1-1; CDR3 protein: CSAGRMNTEAFF; CDR3 DNA: TGCAGCGCTGGACGAATGAACACTGAAGCTTTCTTT
V gene: TRBV20-1; clone size: many; D gene: TRBD2; J gene: TRBJ2-2; CDR3 protein: CSARDLRGGQNGELFF; CDR3 DNA: TGCAGTGCTAGAGATCTACGGGGGGGCCAGAACGGGGAGCTGTTTTTT
V gene: TRBV5-1; clone size: many; D gene: TRBD1; J gene: TRBJ2-7; CDR3 protein: CASTSPDRGHYEQYF; CDR3 DNA: TGCGCCAGCACCTCTCCAGACAGGGGTCACTACGAGCAGTACTTC
V gene: TRBV5-4; clone size: many; D gene: .; J gene: TRBJ1-1; CDR3 protein: CASSLDTGLSEAFF; CDR3 DNA: TGTGCCAGCAGCTTGGACACAGGTTTATCTGAAGCTTTCTTT
V gene: TRBV7-3; clone size: .; D gene: .; J gene: TRBJ1-1; CDR3 protein: CASSFGRANTEAFF; CDR3 DNA: TGTGCCAGCAGCTTCGGGCGGGCGAACACTGAAGCTTTCTTT